This T cell receptor beta chain was sequenced for a study of technical replicates of blood from a handful of donors. The table came from immunoSEQ multiplex PCR; TCRdb's copy has only in-frame clones and leaves some out. Of about 82,000 clones listed, approximately 96% are singletons. CDR3 length: 13 residues. Trimming cost V 2 bases and J 4 bases, with 8 bases left between them. Germline V lookup: CDR1 MDHEN, CDR2 SYDVKM. This TCR came from a human donor in good health. Sample: T cells isolated from PBMCs. The chain links TRBV28 to TRBJ1-2; weak D call: TRBD1 (5 bases). As DNA, the CDR3 is TGTGCCAGCAGTTTAAGGGGAGGCTATGGCTACACCTTC. Amino acid sequence: CASSLRGGYGYTF.